This TCR beta chain was retrieved from a study of radiation and T cells in renal cell carcinoma. Overall study: Nephrectomy followed 15 Gy stereotactic body radiation by 4 weeks. Findings and limits, study-wide: No pretreatment tumor biopsies were available for baseline clonotypes. From baseline, blood top tumor clonotypes peaked at 2 weeks post-radiation.

Trimming pared 3 bases from V and 4 bases from J, leaving 19 bases between. Germline CDR1 is LNHDA and CDR2 is SQIVND (reference sequence). CDR3 size: 18 residues. Time point noted: baseline pretreatment blood. As to treatment: 15 Gy SBRT to primary tumor, nephrectomy 4 weeks later. TCRdb keeps only in-frame clones here, not all; method: immunoSEQ multiplex PCR. Here the sample spans some 150,000 clones, approximately 91% being singletons. On this clone: Antigen unknown.

This sequence joins TRBV19 and TRBJ2-6; TRBD1 is a possible D gene (6 bases). The receptor's source is a woman aged 45-60 years with renal cell carcinoma. The material was blood, obtained from a patient whose treatment included radiotherapy and nephrectomy. DNA for the CDR3: TGTGCCAGTAGTATTCTTGTCAGGGGTGGAGCGGGGGCCAACGTCCTGACTTTC. Protein product: CASSILVRGGAGANVLTF.